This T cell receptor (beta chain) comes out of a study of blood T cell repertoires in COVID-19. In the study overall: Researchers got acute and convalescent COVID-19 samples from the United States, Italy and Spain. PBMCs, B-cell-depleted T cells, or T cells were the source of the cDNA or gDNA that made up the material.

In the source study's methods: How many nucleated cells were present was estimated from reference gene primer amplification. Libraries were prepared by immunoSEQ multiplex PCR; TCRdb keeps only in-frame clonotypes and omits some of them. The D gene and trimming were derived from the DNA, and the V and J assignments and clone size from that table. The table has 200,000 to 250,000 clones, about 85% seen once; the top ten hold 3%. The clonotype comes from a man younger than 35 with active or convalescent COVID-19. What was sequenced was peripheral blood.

Written as DNA, the CDR3 is TGTGCCAGCTCGACAGGGGCCGGAGGCTATGGCTACACCTTC. Amino acids: CASSTGAGGYGYTF. The V and J genes are TRBV27 and TRBJ1-2, with 8 bases aligning to TRBD1. Per the germline V gene, CDR1 is MNHEY and CDR2 is SMNVEV (reference sequence). The trim removed 8 bases at V and 4 bases at J, leaving 9 bases unmatched. The CDR3 loop spans 14 amino acids.